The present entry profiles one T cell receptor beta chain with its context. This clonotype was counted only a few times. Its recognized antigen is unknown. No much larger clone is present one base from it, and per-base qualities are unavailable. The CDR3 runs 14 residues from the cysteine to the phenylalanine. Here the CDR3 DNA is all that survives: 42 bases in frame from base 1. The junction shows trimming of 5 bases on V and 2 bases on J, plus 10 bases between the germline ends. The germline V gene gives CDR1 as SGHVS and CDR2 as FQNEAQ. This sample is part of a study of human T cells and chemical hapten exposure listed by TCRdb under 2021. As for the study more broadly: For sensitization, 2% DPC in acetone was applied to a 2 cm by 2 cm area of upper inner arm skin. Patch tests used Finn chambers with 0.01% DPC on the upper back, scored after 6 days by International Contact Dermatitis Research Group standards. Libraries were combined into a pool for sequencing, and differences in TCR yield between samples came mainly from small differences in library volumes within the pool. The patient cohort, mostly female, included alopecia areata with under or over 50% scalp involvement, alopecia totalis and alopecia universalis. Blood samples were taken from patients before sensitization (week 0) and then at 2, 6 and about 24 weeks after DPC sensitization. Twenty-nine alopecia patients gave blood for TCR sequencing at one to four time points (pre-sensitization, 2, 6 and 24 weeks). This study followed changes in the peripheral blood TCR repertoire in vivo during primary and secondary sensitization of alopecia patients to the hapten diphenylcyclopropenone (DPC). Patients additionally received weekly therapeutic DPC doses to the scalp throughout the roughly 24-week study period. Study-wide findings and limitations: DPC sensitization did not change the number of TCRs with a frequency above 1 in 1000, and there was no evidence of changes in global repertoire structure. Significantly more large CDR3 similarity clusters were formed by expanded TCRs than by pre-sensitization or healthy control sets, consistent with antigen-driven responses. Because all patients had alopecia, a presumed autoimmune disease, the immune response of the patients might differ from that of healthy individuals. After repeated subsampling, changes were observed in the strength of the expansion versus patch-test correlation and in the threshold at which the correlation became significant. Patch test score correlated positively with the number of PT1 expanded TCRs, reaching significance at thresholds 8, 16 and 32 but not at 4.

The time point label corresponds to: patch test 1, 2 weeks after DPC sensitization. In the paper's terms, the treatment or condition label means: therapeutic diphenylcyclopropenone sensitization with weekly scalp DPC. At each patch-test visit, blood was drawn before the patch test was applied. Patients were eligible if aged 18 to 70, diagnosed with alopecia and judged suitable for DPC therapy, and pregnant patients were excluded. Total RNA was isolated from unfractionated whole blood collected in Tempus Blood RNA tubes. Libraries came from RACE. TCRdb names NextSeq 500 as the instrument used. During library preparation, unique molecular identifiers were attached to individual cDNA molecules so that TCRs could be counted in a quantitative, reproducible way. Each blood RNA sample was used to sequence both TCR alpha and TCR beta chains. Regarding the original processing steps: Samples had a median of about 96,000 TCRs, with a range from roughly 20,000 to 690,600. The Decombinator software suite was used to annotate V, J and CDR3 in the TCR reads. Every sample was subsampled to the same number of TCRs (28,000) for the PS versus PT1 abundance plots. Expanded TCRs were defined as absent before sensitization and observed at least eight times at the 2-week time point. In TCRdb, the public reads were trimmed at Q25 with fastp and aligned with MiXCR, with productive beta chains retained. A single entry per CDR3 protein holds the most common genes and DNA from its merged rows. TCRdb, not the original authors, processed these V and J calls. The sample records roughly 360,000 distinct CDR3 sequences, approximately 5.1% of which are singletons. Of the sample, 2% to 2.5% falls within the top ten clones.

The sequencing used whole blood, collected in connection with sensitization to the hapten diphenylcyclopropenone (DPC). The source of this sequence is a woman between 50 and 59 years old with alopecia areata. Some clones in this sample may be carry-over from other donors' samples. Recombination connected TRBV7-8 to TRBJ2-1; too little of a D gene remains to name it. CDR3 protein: CASSASTTYNEQFF. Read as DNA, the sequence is TGTGCCAGCAGCGCCTCCACTACCTACAATGAGCAGTTCTTC. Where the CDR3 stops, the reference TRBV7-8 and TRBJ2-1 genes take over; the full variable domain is GAGVSQSPRYKVAKRGQDVALRCDPISGHVSLFWYQQALGQGPEFLTYFQNEAQLDKSGLPSDRFFAERPEGSVSTLKIQRTQQEDSAVYLCASSASTTYNEQFFGPGTRLTVL.